The table lists the clone carrying this T cell receptor (beta chain) with a few counts. Deletions cut 2 bases from V and 0 bases from J, with 11 bases between. The CDR3 runs to 15 residues. The germline CDR1 and CDR2 sequences are SGHRS and YFSETQ. The sample is drawn from a study of T cells in Graves' hyperthyroidism and ophthalmopathy. Researchers amplified the TCR beta CDR3 regions from RNA transcripts. TCR CDR3 underwent first-round RT-PCR with the HTBI primer set. TCRdb used MiXCR to reprocess the multiplex PCR reads, holding one entry per CDR3 protein. This table has some 460,000 distinct CDR3 sequences, 15% to 18% appearing once.

V gene TRBV5-1 combines with J gene TRBJ1-2; D ambiguous. Sequencing used blood. The clonotype comes from a woman aged 18-35 years with Graves' hyperthyroidism. CDR3 sequence (DNA): TGCGCCAGCAGCTTTGATGCAGGAACTAACTATGGCTACACCTTC. Amino acid sequence: CASSFDAGTNYGYTF.